Each of the 25 T cell receptor beta chains below was sequenced from the same sample in a study of CD8 T cells in ankylosing spondylitis. Study-wide findings and caveats: Seemingly characteristic of ankylosing spondylitis blood was a TCR beta motif consisting of fewer than 10 highly homologous variants.

Via MiXCR, TCRdb re-called the 5' RACE reads, giving one row per CDR3 protein. The sample yields about 330,000 distinct CDR3 sequences, 6.5% to 10% seen once. Antigens for these TCRs are unknown. The specimen sequenced was blood, either unsorted or a sorted T cell fraction (not recorded which). Receptor source: a male donor with ankylosing spondylitis.

This clonotype was counted between two and nine times. The CDR3 DNA reads TGTGCCATCAGAAGGACTAGCGGGAGTCGCGAGCAGTACTTC. Translating it yields CAIRRTSGSREQYF. This sequence joins TRBV10-3 and TRBJ2-7, with TRBD2 identical over 13 bases. CDR1 is ENHRY, CDR2 SYGVKD, per germline. V was pared by 6 bases and J by 6 bases, with 5 bases of the junction left unmatched. The CDR3 consists of 14 residues.

The rearrangement joins TRBV2 to TRBJ2-2; either TRBD1 or TRBD2 may fit D (5 bases each). Trimming stripped 10 bases from V and 1 base from J, with 13 bases between. The CDR3 extends over 14 amino acids. Per germline, CDR1 SNHLY and CDR2 FYNNEI. In DNA form, the CDR3 reads TGTGCCATCCGACGGGGCCAGAACACCGGGGAGCTGTTTTTT. As protein: CAIRRGQNTGELFF.

This rearrangement joins TRBV18 to TRBJ2-5, with D perhaps matching TRBD1 (5 bases). Germline V gives CDR1 KGHSH, CDR2 LQKENI. V was cut by 3 bases and J by 2 bases, with 13 bases left in between. The CDR3 is 15 amino acids. The CDR3 protein is CASSPRETAQETQYF. The CDR3, as DNA: TGTGCCAGCTCACCTCGCGAGACAGCTCAAGAGACCCAGTACTTC.

The J gene is TRBJ2-7, the V gene TRBV5-1, with 8 bases matching TRBD1. V lost 4 bases and J lost 7; bases outside the gene matches: 16. This CDR3 has 16 residues. Germline CDR1 is SGHRS and CDR2 is YFSETQ. The CDR3 sequence is CASSKSPVTGAGEQYF. The CDR3 DNA is TGCGCCAGCAGCAAATCTCCGGTGACAGGGGCCGGAGAGCAGTACTTC.

This clonotype appeared a few times. The gene calls are TRBV7-3 and TRBJ2-3, with 8 bases aligning to TRBD2. This CDR3 spans 16 amino acids. The germline V gene encodes CDR1 SGHTA and CDR2 FQGTGA. The junction had 7 bases not matched to a gene; V was cut back by 5 bases and J by 0 bases. The CDR3: CASSRGTRGSTDTQYF. CDR3 DNA: TGTGCCAGCAGCCGGGGGACTAGGGGGAGCACAGATACGCAGTATTTT. Supplemented by reference TRBV7-3 and TRBJ2-3, the full variable domain reads GAGVSQTPSNKVTEKGKYVELRCDPISGHTALYWYRQSLGQGPEFLIYFQGTGAADDSGLPNDRFFAVRPEGSVSTLKIQRTERGDSAVYLCASSRGTRGSTDTQYFGPGTRLTVL.

This clonotype turned up a few times. The V gene is TRBV12-3 or TRBV12-4, the J gene TRBJ1-6; possible D gene TRBD1, 5 bases. The CDR3 is 14 amino acids. The V end lost 6 bases, the J end lost 9 bases, and 15 bases lay between the germline ends. This CDR3 is CASSSTRGASPLHF. CDR3 coding DNA: TGTGCCAGCAGCTCGACCCGCGGGGCTTCACCCCTCCACTTT.

The chain links TRBV27 to TRBJ1-2; maybe TRBD1 (6 bases). V lost 8 bases and J lost 5, with 15 bases in between. CDR3 length: 13 amino acids. CDR1 MNHEY and CDR2 SMNVEV come from the germline V gene (reference sequence). CDR3 region: CASLPGAVYGYTF. The CDR3 nucleotides are TGTGCCAGCCTCCCGGGGGCAGTTTATGGCTACACCTTC.

This clonotype occurred many times. For the CDR3, the DNA is TGTGCCACCAGTGAGGGGAGACATGAGCAGTTCTTC. It encodes CATSEGRHEQFF. This chain uses TRBV24-1 with TRBJ2-1; tentatively, D is TRBD2 (5 bases). V gave up 4 bases and J gave up 8 bases, with 8 bases separating them. In germline, CDR1 is KGHDR, CDR2 SFDVKD. The CDR3 sequence is 12 residues long.

V usage is TRBV30 and J usage is TRBJ1-1; D remains ambiguous. Trimming cost V 0 bases and J 4 bases, with 6 bases left between them. CDR1 and CDR2 (germline): GTSNPN, SVGIG (reference sequence). CDR3 length: 12 residues. CDR3 protein: CAWSVSPTEAFF. Written as DNA, the CDR3 is TGTGCCTGGAGTGTATCGCCCACTGAAGCTTTCTTT.

This clonotype was counted at least ten times. The rearrangement links TRBV11-2 to TRBJ2-1, with 8 bases lining up with TRBD2. J gave up 7 bases and V 5 bases, and 13 bases lay outside the gene matches. Germline-derived CDR1 and CDR2 are SGHAT and FQNNGV. The CDR3 runs 16 residues. CDR3 coding DNA: TGTGCCAGCAGCCGAATTAGGACTAGCCATGCTAATGAGCAGTTCTTC. It translates to CASSRIRTSHANEQFF.

In its sample, this clonotype was seen a few times. The chain links TRBV20-1 to TRBJ1-6; 7 bases match TRBD1. This CDR3 contains 16 residues. Unmatched junction bases numbered 2, after V lost 0 bases and J lost 0 bases. Germline-derived CDR1 and CDR2 are DFQATT and SNEGSKA (reference sequence). CDR3 in DNA: TGCAGTGCTAGAGAGGCAGGGGGCTCCTATAATTCACCCCTCCACTTT. Translated, it gives CSAREAGGSYNSPLHF.

This clonotype has just one count. The CDR3 region has the DNA TGCGCCAGCAGCCAGAAGGAGTATGTTGTTGCGGCCGACAGGGAGGGAGGCTACACCTTC. This gives the protein CASSQKEYVVAADREGGYTF. The chain employs TRBV4-3 and TRBJ1-2; 7 bases map to TRBD1. Germline CDR1 and CDR2: LGHNA and YSLEER. With V trimmed by 3 bases and J by 8 bases, 27 bases remained unmatched. The CDR3 is 20 amino acids.

This clonotype came up a few times. This chain connects TRBV11-2 to TRBJ2-3; a weak D match, TRBD2 (6 bases). This CDR3 is built from 16 residues. In germline, CDR1 is SGHAT, CDR2 FQNNGV. Trimming pared 0 bases from V and 0 bases from J, leaving 10 bases between. Here the CDR3 DNA reads TGTGCCAGCAGCTTAGAGGCGGGAATTAGCACAGATACGCAGTATTTT. Amino acids: CASSLEAGISTDTQYF.

The chain carries TRBV29-1 and TRBJ1-2; D gene unclear. This CDR3 is built from 11 residues. The V gene's germline CDR1 is SQVTM and CDR2 ANQGSEA. Between the trimmed V and J ends, which lost 2 bases and 6 bases, there was a span of 7 bases. CDR3 in DNA: TGCAGCGTTGAAAAGGTCGATGGCTACACCTTC. Protein: CSVEKVDGYTF. Full variable domain (outside the CDR3, taken from reference TRBV29-1 and TRBJ1-2): SAVISQKPSRDICQRGTSLTIQCQVDSQVTMMFWYRQQPGQSLTLIATANQGSEATYESGFVIDKFPISRPNLTFSTLTVSNMSPEDSSIYLCSVEKVDGYTFGSGTRLTVV.

The chain is built from TRBV18 and TRBJ1-4; perhaps TRBD1 as D (5 bases). Trimming shortened V by 0 bases and J by 3 bases, and 8 bases separated the two germline ends. CDR3 length: 15 amino acids. Germline loops: CDR1 KGHSH, CDR2 LQKENI. As DNA, the CDR3 is TGTGCCAGCTCACCACCGGAGGGGCCTAATGAAAAACTGTTTTTT. This codes for CASSPPEGPNEKLFF.

This clonotype appeared many times. This rearrangement joins TRBV7-9 to TRBJ2-1, with D possibly TRBD2 on 5 matching bases. The V and J ends lost 2 bases and 8 bases respectively, with 10 bases between them. CDR1 and CDR2 from the germline V gene are SEHNR and FQNEAQ (reference sequence). The CDR3 contains 13 residues. The CDR3 coding sequence is TGTGCCAGCAGCTTAACTAGGATGCATGAGCAGTTCTTC. Translating it yields CASSLTRMHEQFF. The entire variable domain, with the rest obtained from reference TRBV7-9 and TRBJ2-1, is as follows: DTGVSQNPRHKITKRGQNVTFRCDPISEHNRLYWYRQTLGQGPEFLTYFQNEAQLEKSRLLSDRFSAERPKGSFSTLEIQRTEQGDSAMYLCASSLTRMHEQFFGPGTRLTVL.

This clonotype was seen ten or more times. This chain connects TRBV9 to TRBJ2-3; D is unclear. The CDR3 contains 12 residues. V lost 4 bases and J 5 bases, leaving 8 bases between the germline ends. The germline V gene has CDR1 SGDLS and CDR2 YYNGEE. The CDR3 DNA is TGTGCCAGCAGCTCCTTCCGAGATACGCAGTATTTT. This gives the protein CASSSFRDTQYF.

This clonotype was counted a few times. The chain has TRBV7-9 and TRBJ2-3, with D possibly being TRBD1 or TRBD2 (5 bases each). In germline, CDR1 is SEHNR, CDR2 FQNEAQ (reference sequence). V was pared by 5 bases and J by 0 bases, with 12 bases between. CDR3 length: 15 amino acids. The CDR3 DNA follows: TGTGCCAGCAGCCCTGACCGGGACAGCACAGATACGCAGTATTTT. Amino acid sequence: CASSPDRDSTDTQYF.

This clonotype has more than one count but fewer than ten. The rearrangement uses TRBV11-1 and TRBJ2-1, with 9 bases aligning to TRBD2. The CDR3 extends over 19 amino acids. V lost 6 bases to trimming and J lost 2 bases; unmatched junction nucleotides: 17. Germline CDR1 is SGHAT and CDR2 is FQDESV (reference sequence). The CDR3 DNA reads as TGTGCCAGCAGTTATAGGGGACTAGCTTGGCCCGCGCCCTACAATGAGCAGTTCTTC. Encoded protein: CASSYRGLAWPAPYNEQFF.

Only a few counts were recorded for this clonotype. The chain has TRBV10-1 and TRBJ1-1; D is unresolved. In germline, CDR1 is WNHNN, CDR2 SYGVQD (reference sequence). This CDR3 has 14 amino acids. Trimming pared 6 bases from V and 1 base from J, leaving 12 bases between. The DNA for the CDR3 is TGCGCCAGCAGCTCGAACCCACGGAACACTGAAGCTTTCTTT. Its translation: CASSSNPRNTEAFF.

V usage is TRBV15 and J usage is TRBJ2-5, with 11 bases matching TRBD1. The CDR3 is 16 residues long. V gave up 4 bases and J gave up 2 bases; unmatched junction bases: 6. Germline V CDR1 and CDR2: LNHNV, YYDKDF (reference sequence). The CDR3 region is CATSTTGTGGQETQYF. In nucleotides, the CDR3 is TGTGCCACCAGCACCACCGGGACAGGGGGGCAAGAGACCCAGTACTTC. The variable domain in full, with the rest retrieved from reference TRBV15 and TRBJ2-5, is DAMVIQNPRYQVTQFGKPVTLSCSQTLNHNVMYWYQQKSSQAPKLLFHYYDKDFNNEADTPDNFQSRRPNTSFCFLDIRSPGLGDTAMYLCATSTTGTGGQETQYFGPGTRLLVL.

This clonotype was found many times. The gene calls are TRBV4-1 and TRBJ2-1; possible D gene TRBD2, 6 bases. Trimming pared 0 bases from V and 0 bases from J, leaving 15 bases between. Looked up from germline, CDR1 is MGHRA and CDR2 is YSYEKL. There are 18 residues in the CDR3. Written as DNA, the CDR3 is TGCGCCAGCAGCCAAGAGGAGGGTAGACCGAGCTCCTACAATGAGCAGTTCTTC. Protein: CASSQEEGRPSSYNEQFF.

This sequence joins TRBV20-1 and TRBJ2-7, with 7 bases aligning to TRBD2. Trimming at V came to 4 bases and at J to 4 bases, leaving 4 bases not matched to a gene. Germline CDR1 reads DFQATT; CDR2 reads SNEGSKA (reference sequence). The length of the CDR3 is 12 residues. CDR3 residues: CSAKGLGYEQYF. CDR3 coding DNA: TGCAGTGCTAAAGGACTAGGTTACGAGCAGTACTTC.

This clonotype was observed a few times. J is TRBJ1-1 and V is TRBV2, with a tentative D call TRBD1 (5 bases). The germline V gene has CDR1 SNHLY and CDR2 FYNNEI. V gave up 7 bases and J gave up 2 bases, with 8 bases separating them. CDR3 length equals 12 residues. CDR3 loop: CASMGLNTEAFF. The CDR3 bases are TGTGCCAGCATGGGGCTTAACACTGAAGCTTTCTTT.

A few counts support this clonotype. V and J are TRBV4-1 and TRBJ2-7; D is undetermined. Germline loops: CDR1 MGHRA, CDR2 YSYEKL. The CDR3 has 16 residues. Trimming took 1 base from V and 2 from J, leaving 15 bases between them. CDR3 DNA sequence: TGCGCCAGCAGCCAAGCTTGGCAGGCCGTAGCCTACGAGCAGTACTTC. This sequence encodes CASSQAWQAVAYEQYF.